These 8 T cell receptor beta chains came from one sample sequenced in a study of T cell repertoires in cytomegalovirus infection. TCRdb reprocessed the reads with MiXCR, giving one entry per CDR3 protein. This table has some 200,000 distinct CDR3 sequences, 35% to 40% appearing once. These TCRs are of unknown antigen specificity. The material was CD8+ T cells from cultured PBMCs, obtained from culture after CMV antigen stimulation. These receptors were taken from a human donor in good health (CMV status not recorded). Some clones in this sample may be carry-over from other donors' samples.

This chain's CDR3 is CASSLRFRPLLNEKLFF. DNA of the CDR3: TGTGCCAGCAGCTTAAGATTCCGACCACTCCTTAATGAAAAACTGTTTTTT. The chain employs TRBV5-5 and TRBJ1-4; D remains ambiguous. Germline V gene data show CDR1 as SGHKS and CDR2 as YYEKEE (reference sequence). V gave up 2 bases and J gave up 4 bases, with 18 bases separating them. The CDR3 contains 17 residues.

A word on this clonotype: It is likely a read error, because the conserved phenylalanine at the end of the CDR3 is missing. CDR3 loop: CASRPAGGLEYEQYL. The CDR3 bases are TGTGCCAGCAGGCCCGCCGGGGGGCTTGAGTACGAGCAGTACTTA. This chain connects TRBV28 to TRBJ2-7, with a tentative D call TRBD2 (7 bases). Between the trimmed V and J ends, which lost 6 bases and 4 bases, there was a span of 19 bases. CDR1 is MDHEN and CDR2 is SYDVKM in the germline V gene. CDR3 length equals 15 residues.

Only a few counts were recorded for this clonotype. The chain combines TRBV7-6 with TRBJ2-5; D is possibly TRBD1 or TRBD2 (5 bases each). With 7 bases removed from V and 5 bases from J, the gap between germline ends came to 20 bases. The CDR3 covers 15 residues. Per the germline V gene, CDR1 is SGHVS and CDR2 is FNYEAQ. CDR3 residues: CASTPMDTPGETQYF. The CDR3, as DNA: TGTGCCAGCACCCCCATGGACACGCCGGGGGAGACCCAGTACTTC. The variable domain in full, with the rest retrieved from reference TRBV7-6 and TRBJ2-5, is GAGVSQSPRYKVTKRGQDVALRCDPISGHVSLYWYRQALGQGPEFLTYFNYEAQQDKSGLPNDRFSAERPEGSISTLTIQRTEQRDSAMYRCASTPMDTPGETQYFGPGTRLLVL.

The J gene is TRBJ1-2, the V gene TRBV7-3; no clear D. With 5 bases removed from V and 3 bases from J, the gap between germline ends came to 13 bases. CDR1 SGHTA and CDR2 FQGTGA come from the germline V gene. The CDR3 spans 14 residues. This chain's CDR3 is CASSPRPSHYGYTF. CDR3 nucleotides: TGTGCCAGCAGCCCCAGGCCCAGCCACTATGGCTACACCTTC. Using reference TRBV7-3 and TRBJ1-2 for the parts outside the CDR3, the full variable domain is GAGVSQTPSNKVTEKGKYVELRCDPISGHTALYWYRQSLGQGPEFLIYFQGTGAADDSGLPNDRFFAVRPEGSVSTLKIQRTERGDSAVYLCASSPRPSHYGYTFGSGTRLTVV.

This clonotype was recorded at least ten times. V is TRBV7-2 and J is TRBJ2-1; the match to TRBD2 covers 9 bases. The germline gives CDR1 SGHTA, CDR2 FQGNSA. This CDR3 comprises 16 residues. J gave up 0 bases and V 0 bases, and 0 bases lay outside the gene matches. The CDR3 bases are TGTGCCAGCAGCTTAGCTAGCGGGAGCTCCTACAATGAGCAGTTCTTC. Translation: CASSLASGSSYNEQFF. Drawing the rest from reference TRBV7-2 and TRBJ2-1, the complete variable domain is GAGVSQSPSNKVTEKGKDVELRCDPISGHTALYWYRQSLGQGLEFLIYFQGNSAPDKSGLPSDRFSAERTGGSVSTLTIQRTQQEDSAVYLCASSLASGSSYNEQFFGPGTRLTVL.

This chain uses TRBV2 with TRBJ2-3; 9 nucleotides align to TRBD2. V dropped 6 bases and J dropped 5; count of bases not matched to a gene: 6. Germline assignment: CDR1 SNHLY and CDR2 FYNNEI. This CDR3 has 14 residues. The CDR3 region has the DNA TGTGCCAGCAGGATAGCGGGAGTGGAAGATACGCAGTATTTT. As protein: CASRIAGVEDTQYF.

This clonotype was counted between two and nine times. The rearrangement joins TRBV7-2 to TRBJ1-5; 7 bases match TRBD1. Germline CDR1 reads SGHTA; CDR2 reads FQGNSA. The CDR3 extends over 14 amino acids. J gave up 7 bases and V 7 bases, and 10 bases lay outside the gene matches. CDR3 sequence: CASTQGGRQQPQHF. CDR3 nucleotides: TGTGCCAGCACCCAGGGGGGGAGACAACAGCCCCAGCATTTT.

The CDR3 nucleotides are TGTGCCAGCAAGTCAGCATCAGGGGGCCATGGCTACACCTTC. It is translated as CASKSASGGHGYTF. The V and J genes are TRBV12-3 or TRBV12-4 and TRBJ1-2; TRBD1 matches at 8 bases. There are 14 residues in the CDR3. Germline trimming cut 7 bases from V and 6 bases from J; bases unmatched to any gene: 10.